The 25 T cell receptor beta chains in this list originate from one sample, sequenced in a study of cytomegalovirus exposure and HLA in healthy donors. Amplification used 60 Vbeta primers and 13 Jbeta primers. The repertoire was sequenced with immunoSEQ multiplex PCR; TCRdb's copy has only in-frame clones and lacks some. The sample has over 150,000 clones, roughly 80% seen once. Material: PBMCs. The receptors were gathered from a man between 25 and 39 years old in good health and CMV-seropositive.

This sequence joins TRBV6-5 and TRBJ2-7, with 9 bases identical to TRBD1. Trimming at V came to 9 bases and at J to 6 bases, leaving 6 bases not matched to a gene. This CDR3 is 12 amino acids long. Germline lookup yields CDR1 MNHEY and CDR2 SVGAGI. CDR3 protein: CASQGDRAEQYF. The CDR3 region has the DNA TGTGCCAGTCAGGGGGACAGGGCCGAGCAGTACTTC.

This chain connects TRBV9 to TRBJ2-3; 15 bases are a match to TRBD2. Germline CDR1 SGDLS, CDR2 YYNGEE. The CDR3 spans 18 residues. J lost 3 bases, V lost 3 bases, and 8 bases had no gene match. The CDR3 here is CASSGIGTSGGTTDTQYF. The CDR3 nucleotides read TGTGCCAGCAGCGGGATCGGGACTAGCGGGGGGACGACAGATACGCAGTATTTT.

This clone was counted a single time. The V and J genes are TRBV29-1 and TRBJ1-6; 7 positions match TRBD1. This CDR3 region has 13 residues. Losses at the gene ends were 7 bases for V and 5 bases for J; bases not matched to a gene: 5. CDR1 SQVTM and CDR2 ANQGSEA come from the germline V gene. CDR3 nucleotides: TGCAGCGCGGGGGACAGAGATAATTCACCCCTCCACTTT. It specifies CSAGDRDNSPLHF.

This clone was seen only once. The V and J genes are TRBV21-1 and TRBJ1-2; the table's D call TRBD1 went unverified against the DNA. TRBV21-1 is an annotated pseudogene. The CDR3 extends over 14 amino acids. CDR3 nucleotide sequence: TGTGCCAGCAGCCGACCGGGACAGGGCTATGGCTACACCTTC. Amino acids: CASSRPGQGYGYTF.

The V gene is TRBV30, the J gene TRBJ2-5; TRBD1 matches 12 bases. This CDR3 comprises 15 residues. Per germline, CDR1 GTSNPN and CDR2 SVGIG (reference sequence). J gave up 11 bases and V 1 base, and 11 bases lay outside the gene matches. CDR3 residues: CAWSEGWDRGLEQYF. In DNA form, the CDR3 reads TGTGCCTGGAGTGAGGGGTGGGACAGGGGGCTGGAGCAGTACTTC.

The chain has TRBV29-1 and TRBJ2-6, with 7 bases identical to TRBD1. From germline, CDR1 is SQVTM and CDR2 ANQGSEA. V dropped 6 bases and J dropped 7; count of bases not matched to a gene: 3. This CDR3 has 12 residues. As DNA, the CDR3 is TGCAGCGTGGGACAGACCGCCAACGTCCTGACTTTC. Translating gives CSVGQTANVLTF.

The V call is TRBV4-3, the J call TRBJ1-1; possible D gene TRBD1, 5 bases. This CDR3 is 15 amino acids long. V dropped 3 bases and J dropped 0 bases, with 11 bases sitting between them. The germline gives CDR1 LGHNA, CDR2 YSLEER. The CDR3, as DNA: TGCGCCAGCAGCCAGATAGACAGACTGAACACTGAAGCTTTCTTT. It translates to CASSQIDRLNTEAFF.

The rearrangement uses TRBV14 and TRBJ2-7; TRBD2 matches 8 bases. From germline, CDR1 is SGHDN and CDR2 FVKESK. CDR3 size: 15 residues. V lost 6 bases to trimming and J lost 1 base; unmatched junction nucleotides: 8. CDR3 in amino acids: CASRLTSALSYEQYF. In DNA form, the CDR3 reads TGTGCCAGCAGACTGACTAGCGCCCTTTCCTACGAGCAGTACTTC.

The V call is TRBV10-1, the J call TRBJ1-1, with 7 bases lining up with TRBD1. V trimming: 6 bases; J trimming: 4 bases; junction bases outside the gene matches: 5. This CDR3 is 13 amino acids long. The germline V gene encodes CDR1 WNHNN and CDR2 SYGVQD (reference sequence). The CDR3 sequence is CASSNSGGTEAFF. CDR3 in DNA: TGCGCCAGCAGCAACTCAGGGGGCACTGAAGCTTTCTTT.

The DNA of the CDR3 is TGTGCCAGCAGCGTGAGAGCGGGAGTAACAGATACGCAGTATTTT. Translation gives CASSVRAGVTDTQYF. The chain links TRBV9 to TRBJ2-3; 8 nucleotides agree with TRBD2. The J segment lost 3 bases and the V segment lost 2 bases, leaving 5 bases of the junction unmatched. Germline CDR1 and CDR2: SGDLS and YYNGEE. CDR3 size: 15 residues.

This clone was found once. The junction departs from the called germline gene at one end, perhaps through a read error. The chain links TRBV7-9 to TRBJ2-7; 7 bases align to TRBD1. The length of the CDR3 is 18 residues. Germline V gene sequence: CDR1 SEHNR, CDR2 FQNEAQ (reference sequence). CDR3 DNA: TGTTCCAGCAGCTCTACCACGCACTCAGGGGGAAGGCCCTACGAGCAGTACTTC. The encoded protein is CSSSSTTHSGGRPYEQYF.

V is TRBV5-1 and J is TRBJ2-5; no clear D. Judging by the DNA end, TRBJ2-7 fits better; the J call may be wrong. The length of the CDR3 is 13 residues. The germline gives CDR1 SGHRS, CDR2 YFSETQ. CDR3 in amino acids: CASSLRNSYEQYF. The CDR3 nucleotides read TGCGCCAGCAGCTTACGAAACTCCTACGAGCAGTACTTC.

This clone was seen just once. V is TRBV14 and J is TRBJ2-1; TRBD2 aligns across 10 bases. V was clipped by 1 base and J by 7 bases; unmatched bases: 4. CDR3 size: 15 residues. CDR1 SGHDN and CDR2 FVKESK come from the germline V gene. CDR3 amino acids: CASSQGLAGVNEQFF. The DNA of the CDR3 is TGTGCCAGCAGCCAAGGGCTAGCGGGAGTAAATGAGCAGTTCTTC.

The chain combines TRBV11-3 with TRBJ2-1, with 13 positions matching TRBD2. The V and J ends lost 5 bases and 7 bases, in that order; junction bases with no gene match: 5. Per germline, CDR1 SGHNT and CDR2 YENEEA. The CDR3 length is 15 residues. The CDR3 DNA follows: TGTGCCAGCAGCCAACTAGCGGGGGGGGGTAATGAGCAGTTCTTC. The encoded protein is CASSQLAGGGNEQFF. Filled out from reference TRBV11-3 and TRBJ2-1, the complete variable domain reads EAGVVQSPRYKIIEKKQPVAFWCNPISGHNTLYWYLQNLGQGPELLIRYENEEAVDDSQLPKDRFSAERLKGVDSTLKIQPAELGDSAVYLCASSQLAGGGNEQFFGPGTRLTVL.

The chain carries TRBV15 and TRBJ2-3; D not certain. CDR3 size: 15 residues. The germline gives CDR1 LNHNV, CDR2 YYDKDF (reference sequence). Trimming left V 1 base short and J 0 bases short, with 8 bases between. CDR3 nucleotide sequence: TGTGCCACCAGCAGAGGTGGGCCCAGCACAGATACGCAGTATTTT. Protein: CATSRGGPSTDTQYF. The variable domain in full, completed from reference TRBV15 and TRBJ2-3, reads DAMVIQNPRYQVTQFGKPVTLSCSQTLNHNVMYWYQQKSSQAPKLLFHYYDKDFNNEADTPDNFQSRRPNTSFCFLDIRSPGLGDTAMYLCATSRGGPSTDTQYFGPGTRLTVL.

This chain links TRBV6-1 with TRBJ1-5; possibly TRBD1 for D (5 bases). The V and J ends lost 4 bases and 4 bases respectively, with 11 bases between them. Germline CDR1 reads MNHNS; CDR2 reads SASEGT. The CDR3 extends over 14 amino acids. The CDR3 here is CASSGAGDNQPQHF. The DNA for the CDR3 is TGTGCCAGCAGTGGCGCGGGGGATAATCAGCCCCAGCATTTT.

The chain recombines TRBV28 with TRBJ2-1, with 11 positions matching TRBD2. V gave up 3 bases and J gave up 3 bases; unmatched junction bases: 4. Germline-derived CDR1 and CDR2 are MDHEN and SYDVKM. This CDR3 has 16 amino acids. The CDR3 loop is CASSFPLAGGYNEQFF. In DNA, the CDR3 is TGTGCCAGCAGTTTTCCCCTAGCGGGAGGCTACAATGAGCAGTTCTTC.

The CDR3 region is CASRGTSGHNEQFF. DNA of the CDR3: TGTGCCAGCAGGGGGACTAGCGGTCACAATGAGCAGTTCTTC. The genes are TRBV6-1 and TRBJ2-1, with TRBD2 matching over 11 bases. V lost 6 bases, J lost 5 bases, and 3 bases stayed unmatched. Germline V gives CDR1 MNHNS, CDR2 SASEGT. The CDR3 runs to 14 residues.

Worth noting for this clone: The sample has other DNA sequences that encode this CDR3 too. V and J are TRBV11-3 and TRBJ1-5; D may be TRBD1 (5 bases). This CDR3 is built from 13 residues. V was shortened by 4 bases and J by 4 bases, with 8 bases between the two germline ends. Per the germline V gene, CDR1 is SGHNT and CDR2 is YENEEA. In DNA form, the CDR3 reads TGTGCCAGCAGCTCGGGGGGGAATCAGCCCCAGCATTTT. Its translation is CASSSGGNQPQHF.

The V call is TRBV28, the J call TRBJ2-5; D remains unclear. V was shortened by 8 bases and J by 0 bases, with 10 bases between the two germline ends. The germline V gene encodes CDR1 MDHEN and CDR2 SYDVKM. CDR3 length equals 13 residues. CDR3: CASLGGYQETQYF. As DNA, the CDR3 is TGTGCCAGCCTAGGTGGGTACCAAGAGACCCAGTACTTC.

The chain combines TRBV5-1 with TRBJ1-6; D gene unclear. There are 18 residues in the CDR3. Per germline, CDR1 SGHRS and CDR2 YFSETQ. Trimming left V 1 base short and J 0 bases short, with 14 bases between. This CDR3 reads CASSLIYPESSYNSPLHF. CDR3 nucleotides: TGCGCCAGCAGCTTGATTTACCCGGAGAGCTCCTATAATTCACCCCTCCACTTT.

The V call is TRBV28, the J call TRBJ2-7; tentatively, D is TRBD1 (5 bases). Germline V CDR1 and CDR2: MDHEN, SYDVKM. Trimming removed 6 bases from V and 4 bases from J, with 7 bases in between. This CDR3 comprises 11 residues. This chain's CDR3 is CASRGQYEQYF. The CDR3 DNA follows: TGTGCCAGCAGGGGGCAGTACGAGCAGTACTTC.

The rearrangement uses TRBV18 and TRBJ2-2; TRBD1 matches at 9 bases. The germline CDR1 and CDR2 sequences are KGHSH and LQKENI. The junction had 8 bases not matched to a gene; V was cut back by 6 bases and J by 6 bases. The CDR3 loop spans 15 amino acids. Here the CDR3 DNA reads TGTGCCAGCTCGTCCGGGACAGGGAGGGCCGGGGAGCTGTTTTTT. It translates to CASSSGTGRAGELFF.

The chain has TRBV5-1 and TRBJ2-3; D is perhaps TRBD2 (6 bases). V lost 0 bases and J 5 bases, leaving 16 bases between the germline ends. Germline V gives CDR1 SGHRS, CDR2 YFSETQ. This CDR3 is 16 amino acids long. In DNA, the CDR3 is TGCGCCAGCAGCTTGGCCGGGAGCCAGGGTTTAGATACGCAGTATTTT. It yields the protein CASSLAGSQGLDTQYF.

V is TRBV5-1 and J is TRBJ2-7; possibly TRBD2 for D (7 bases). V was cut by 4 bases and J by 7 bases, with 12 bases left in between. The CDR3 covers 12 residues. In germline, CDR1 is SGHRS, CDR2 YFSETQ. The CDR3 region is CASSRRGGEQYF. CDR3 nucleotides: TGCGCCAGCAGCCGGAGGGGGGGGGAGCAGTACTTC.